This T cell receptor (beta chain) came from a study of T cell changes during pregnancy in multiple sclerosis. CDR1 and CDR2 (germline): SEHNR, FQNEAQ (reference sequence). Trimming took 1 base from V and 5 from J, leaving 9 bases between them. CDR3 length: 13 amino acids. This clone appeared once. This table comes from immunoSEQ multiplex PCR, and its TCRdb copy is limited to in-frame clones, with some not included. The table includes 15,000 to 17,000 clones, approximately 80% detected once. The sequence was collected from a female donor in good health, enrolled as a control in a pregnancy study. The chain couples TRBV7-9 to TRBJ2-7; D remains unclear. The sample consisted of CD8+ T cells from peripheral blood mononuclear cells, taken after pregnancy. In nucleotides, the CDR3 is TGTGCCAGCAGCTTAGATATCCGTGACGAGCAGTACTTC. Protein: CASSLDIRDEQYF.